A selection of T cell receptor beta chains follows, all from one sample in a study of blood T cell repertoires in COVID-19. The protocol was immunoSEQ multiplex PCR, while the TCRdb copy is restricted to in-frame clones and leaves out a portion. The data show about 220,000 clones, roughly 88% seen once. The source material was PBMCs or T cells enriched from blood (not recorded which). These receptors originate from a woman aged 45-60 years with acute COVID-19. CDR3s include the opening cysteine and the closing phenylalanine or tryptophan. A D gene is named only where the DNA matches it firmly. Clone size is given for some rows only: seen once, a few or many times, or a class if the clone is expanded.

TRBJ2-4 | TRBV4-1 | . | TRBD2 | CASSHYSGQSGNIQYF | TGCGCCAGCAGCCATTATAGCGGGCAGAGCGGAAACATTCAGTACTTC
TRBJ1-4 | TRBV29-1 | . | . | CSVGVRGNEKLFF | TGCAGCGTTGGGGTTCGAGGTAACGAAAAACTGTTTTTT
TRBJ2-7 | TRBV28 | . | TRBD1 | CASSHYPGQGYEQYF | TGTGCCAGCAGTCATTACCCGGGACAGGGATACGAGCAGTACTTC
TRBJ1-5 | TRBV11-2 | . | TRBD1 | CASSLGGTGYQPQHF | TGTGCCAGCAGCTTAGGAGGGACAGGGTATCAGCCCCAGCATTTT
TRBJ2-7 | TRBV18 | . | TRBD1 | CASSPGARGTYEQYF | TGTGCCAGCTCACCAGGTGCCAGGGGGACCTACGAGCAGTACTTC
TRBJ1-2 | TRBV18 | . | TRBD1 | CASSPLGTGSFDGYTF | TGTGCCAGCTCACCACTCGGGACAGGGTCATTTGATGGCTACACCTTC
TRBJ1-2 | TRBV28 | . | . | CASSTEGRYYGYTF | TGTGCCAGCAGTACGGAGGGCCGATACTATGGCTACACCTTC
TRBJ1-1 | TRBV5-8 | . | TRBD1 | CAYNRGVTEAFF | TGTGCCTACAACAGGGGAGTGACTGAAGCTTTCTTT
TRBJ1-5 | TRBV7-9 | . | . | CASSPTDSGSQPQHF | TGTGCCAGCAGCCCGACGGACAGTGGGAGTCAGCCCCAGCATTTT
TRBJ1-5 | TRBV7-2 | . | . | CASSLVRVGQPQHF | TGTGCCAGCAGCTTAGTGAGGGTAGGGCAGCCCCAGCATTTT
TRBJ1-6 | TRBV3-1/TRBV3-2 | once | TRBD1 | CASSRGQGNNSPLHF | TGTGCCAGCAGCCGTGGACAGGGGAATAATTCACCCCTCCACTTT
TRBJ2-4 | TRBV11-2 | . | . | CASSAGQWGLAKNIQYF | TGTGCCAGCAGCGCTGGACAGTGGGGGCTAGCCAAAAACATTCAGTACTTC
TRBJ2-1 | TRBV28 | . | TRBD1 | CASSRAGTGGYNEQFF | TGTGCCAGCAGTAGAGCCGGGACAGGGGGTTACAATGAGCAGTTCTTC
TRBJ1-1 | TRBV6-5 | . | TRBD1 | CASSLGPGTVNTEAFF | TGTGCCAGCAGTTTAGGACCCGGGACAGTGAACACTGAAGCTTTCTTT
TRBJ2-2 | TRBV18 | . | . | CASSRQLNTGELFF | TGTGCCAGCTCACGACAGCTGAACACCGGGGAGCTGTTTTTT
TRBJ2-3 | TRBV27 | . | . | CASGRDGTDTQYF | TGTGCCAGCGGCAGGGATGGGACAGATACGCAGTATTTT
TRBJ1-1 | TRBV11-2 | . | . | CASSFLAGYGTEAFF | TGTGCCAGCAGCTTTTTAGCTGGATACGGCACTGAAGCTTTCTTT
TRBJ1-2 | TRBV18 | few | . | CASSPQSGDGYTF | TGTGCCAGCTCACCACAATCGGGGGACGGCTACACCTTC
TRBJ1-4 | TRBV24-1 | . | TRBD1 | CATSDAGTGGREKLFF | TGTGCCACCAGTGATGCCGGGACAGGGGGCAGGGAAAAACTGTTTTTT
TRBJ1-1 | TRBV28 | . | . | CASSLERDYTEAFF | .
TRBJ1-4 | TRBV19 | . | . | CASSTVWTVNEKLFF | TGTGCCAGTAGTACGGTCTGGACAGTTAATGAAAAACTGTTTTTT
TRBJ1-5 | TRBV6-5 | . | . | CASSLMSVSQPQHF | TGTGCCAGCAGTCTTATGTCGGTCTCCCAGCCCCAGCATTTT
TRBJ2-4 | TRBV18 | few | TRBD1 | CASSLRTGGNIQYF | TGTGCCAGCTCACTCCGGACAGGGGGGAACATTCAGTACTTC
TRBJ2-5 | TRBV7-2 | once | TRBD2 | CASSGIAGEQETQYF | TGTGCCAGCAGCGGAATTGCGGGGGAACAAGAGACCCAGTACTTC
TRBJ1-3 | TRBV11-1 | . | TRBD1 | CASSPGQGYAIYF | TGTGCCAGCAGCCCAGGACAGGGTTACGCCATATATTTT
TRBJ2-1 | TRBV9 | once | . | CASSVGGDSYNEQFF | TGTGCCAGCAGCGTAGGCGGAGACTCCTACAATGAGCAGTTCTTC
TRBJ2-5 | TRBV6-4 | once | . | CASSRGAQETQYF | TGTGCCAGCAGCCGGGGGGCCCAAGAGACCCAGTACTTC
TRBJ1-2 | TRBV28 | . | TRBD1 | CASSEQGAIVYGYTF | TGTGCCAGCAGTGAACAGGGGGCCATTGTCTATGGCTACACCTTC
TRBJ1-4 | TRBV28 | . | TRBD1 | CASSVSRTGGNEKLFF | TGTGCCAGCAGTGTAAGCCGGACAGGGGGTAATGAAAAACTGTTTTTT
TRBJ2-7 | TRBV28 | . | . | CASSPSDSLYEQYF | TGTGCCAGCAGCCCCAGCGACTCTCTCTACGAGCAGTACTTC
TRBJ2-1 | TRBV5-1 | once | TRBD2 | CASSLAASGSYNEQFF | TGCGCCAGCAGCTTGGCTGCTAGCGGTTCCTACAATGAGCAGTTCTTC
TRBJ2-7 | TRBV27 | . | . | CASSLSTPYEQYF | TGTGCCAGCAGTTTATCGACTCCCTACGAGCAGTACTTC
TRBJ1-5 | TRBV6-2/TRBV6-3 | . | . | CASSYLGGAGQPQHF | TGTGCCAGCAGTTACCTGGGAGGGGCTGGTCAGCCCCAGCATTTT
TRBJ2-7 | TRBV5-1 | . | . | CASSPDRLYEQYF | TGCGCCAGCAGCCCGGACAGACTCTACGAGCAGTACTTC
TRBJ2-1 | TRBV11-2 | . | . | CASSLGTPYNEQFF | TGTGCCAGCAGCTTGGGGACACCCTACAATGAGCAGTTCTTC
TRBJ2-7 | TRBV2 | . | TRBD2 | CASRGRLAGVLTYEQYF | TGTGCCAGCCGAGGGCGGCTAGCGGGAGTGTTAACCTACGAGCAGTACTTC
TRBJ2-1 | TRBV28 | . | . | CASSPLGGLYNEQFF | TGTGCCAGCAGTCCGCTCGGGGGGCTCTACAATGAGCAGTTCTTC